The T cell receptor beta chain described here comes from a study of shared clonotypes between healthy human individuals. Authors' methods: As immunoSEQ supplied junction-only sequences (without quality scores), filtering differed. Profiling relied on immunoSEQ multiplex PCR, and the TCRdb table lists in-frame clones only, not all of them. V, J and clone size reflect that table, while D and trimming were determined from the DNA. The profile shows a few hundred thousand clones, around 95% of them singletons. Broader study findings: The small donor group covered limited genetic and exposure diversity. The naive CD4 repertoires of a handful of donors were compared, and approximately 5% of clonotypes were shared. In general, naive subsets displayed greater estimated richness than memory subsets did.

The CDR3 is 12 amino acids. V was trimmed by 6 bases and J by 3 bases, leaving 8 bases between them. Germline V gene data show CDR1 as MNHEY and CDR2 as SMNVEV (reference sequence). As for this clone: Its antigen is currently unknown.

CD45RO-negative, CCR7-selected cells formed the naive CD8 fraction, which excluded terminally differentiated effector memory CD45RA+ cells. The gene calls are TRBV27 and TRBJ1-1; D is undetermined. Sequenced: naive CD8+ T cells sorted from blood. The receptor's source is a woman aged 25-40 years in good health. For the CDR3, the DNA is TGTGCCAGCAGCCACGGGGACACTGAAGCTTTCTTT. It codes for CASSHGDTEAFF.